Listed below are T cell receptor beta chains from one sample, sequenced in a study of blood T cells in healthy people across ages. Each CDR3 protein gets one entry after TCRdb re-called the 5' RACE reads with MiXCR. The sample includes 1.5 million to 2 million distinct CDR3 sequences, 28% of them seen just once. What was sequenced was blood. The receptor set was obtained from a woman aged 30 to 39 in good health. The CDR3 runs from the conserved cysteine through the conserved F or W. A D gene is named only where the DNA matches it firmly. Some rows have no size entry. The others give once, few or many, or a class for an expanded clone.

J: TRBJ2-5; V: TRBV7-2; size: .; D: .; CDR3: CASSLAYGAPQETQYF; DNA: TGTGCCAGCAGCTTGGCCTACGGGGCGCCCCAAGAGACCCAGTACTTC
J: TRBJ2-1; V: TRBV7-2; size: .; D: .; CDR3: CASSRHGGKDNEQFF; DNA: TGTGCCAGCAGCCGTCATGGCGGGAAGGACAATGAGCAGTTCTTC
J: TRBJ2-7; V: TRBV6-1; size: .; D: .; CDR3: CASSEFRALSSYEQYF; DNA: TGTGCCAGCAGTGAATTTAGGGCGCTTAGCTCCTACGAGCAGTACTTC
J: TRBJ2-5; V: TRBV7-2; size: many; D: TRBD1; CDR3: CASSATGTETQYF; DNA: TGTGCCAGCAGCGCGACAGGGACAGAGACCCAGTACTTC
J: TRBJ2-1; V: TRBV12-3/TRBV12-4; size: .; D: .; CDR3: CASSFADEQFF; DNA: TGTGCCAGCAGTTTTGCTGACGAGCAGTTCTTC
J: TRBJ1-1; V: TRBV20-1; size: .; D: .; CDR3: CSAERGVNTEAFF; DNA: TGCAGTGCCGAAAGGGGGGTGAACACTGAAGCTTTTTTT
J: TRBJ2-7; V: TRBV29-1; size: .; D: .; CDR3: CSVVGDLYEQYF; DNA: TGCAGCGTTGTCGGGGACCTCTACGAGCAGTACTTC
J: TRBJ1-1; V: TRBV6-5; size: .; D: .; CDR3: CASRGTWDTEAFF; DNA: TGTGCCAGCAGGGGGACTTGGGACACTGAAGCTTTCTTT
J: TRBJ2-1; V: TRBV29-1; size: many; D: .; CDR3: CSVRDTINEQFF; DNA: TGCAGCGTGCGGGACACAATCAATGAGCAGTTCTTC
J: TRBJ2-1; V: TRBV7-9; size: .; D: .; CDR3: CAFQGVGEQFF; DNA: TGTGCCTTCCAAGGGGTGGGTGAGCAGTTCTTC
J: TRBJ1-5; V: TRBV20-1; size: few; D: .; CDR3: CSARDQDGIFNQPQHF; DNA: TGCAGTGCTAGAGATCAGGACGGCATCTTCAATCAGCCCCAGCATTTT
J: TRBJ1-2; V: TRBV20-1; size: .; D: .; CDR3: CSARCGGGYTF; DNA: TGCAGTGCTAGGTGCGGAGGAGGCTACACCTTC
J: TRBJ2-1; V: TRBV7-2; size: .; D: .; CDR3: CAGSPPLNEQFF; DNA: TGTGCCGGCAGCCCCCCCCTCAATGAGCAGTTCTTC
J: TRBJ2-5; V: TRBV18; size: few; D: .; CDR3: CASSPPVVPETQYF; DNA: TGTGCCAGCTCACCACCGGTGGTGCCGGAGACCCAGTACTTC
J: TRBJ1-5; V: TRBV5-1; size: .; D: .; CDR3: CASSLAGSHGQPQHF; DNA: TGCGCCAGCAGCTTGGCCGGGTCCCACGGTCAGCCCCAGCATTTT
J: TRBJ2-1; V: TRBV12-3/TRBV12-4; size: few; D: TRBD2; CDR3: CTSSPSGGGTTQNEQFF; DNA: TGTACCAGCAGCCCGAGTGGCGGGGGGACCACTCAGAATGAGCAGTTCTTC
J: TRBJ2-3; V: TRBV11-2; size: few; D: .; CDR3: CASSPDPQADTQYF; DNA: TGTGCCAGCAGCCCAGACCCCCAGGCAGATACGCAGTATTTT
J: TRBJ2-7; V: TRBV30; size: many; D: .; CDR3: CAWSRDGQHSYEQYF; DNA: TGTGCCTGGAGCCGGGACGGCCAACACTCCTACGAGCAGTACTTC
J: TRBJ1-2; V: TRBV4-1; size: many; D: TRBD1; CDR3: CASSQFLDRGTHGYTF; DNA: TGCGCCAGCAGCCAGTTCTTAGACAGGGGCACTCATGGCTACACCTTC
J: TRBJ2-5; V: TRBV29-1; size: many; D: TRBD1; CDR3: CSVADRGWETQYF; DNA: TGCAGCGTCGCAGACAGGGGATGGGAGACCCAGTACTTC
J: TRBJ2-1; V: TRBV3-1; size: few; D: .; CDR3: CASSHRGAYNEQFF; DNA: TGTGCCAGCAGCCATAGGGGGGCCTACAATGAGCAGTTCTTC
J: TRBJ2-7; V: TRBV7-2; size: many; D: TRBD2; CDR3: CASSFRGGAGEQYF; DNA: TGTGCCAGCAGCTTTCGCGGGGGGGCGGGTGAGCAGTACTTC